This passage covers 7 T cell receptor beta chains from one sample sequenced in a study of CD8 T cells in Susac syndrome. Random hexamers were used to reverse transcribe about 0.5 to 1 ug of RNA. Each CDR3 protein gets one entry after TCRdb re-called the immunoSEQ multiplex PCR reads with MiXCR. The repertoire holds about 150,000 distinct CDR3 sequences, with 95% as singletons. The sample consisted of CD8+ T cells from PBMCs. The source is a human donor with Susac syndrome.

The rearrangement uses TRBV7-3 and TRBJ2-3; D possibly corresponds to TRBD2 (5 bases). Trimming removed 4 bases from V and 4 bases from J, with 15 bases in between. This CDR3 comprises 15 residues. The germline V gene encodes CDR1 SGHTA and CDR2 FQGTGA. This CDR3 is CASSYGYGSSDTQYF. CDR3 DNA sequence: TGTGCCAGCAGCTACGGTTATGGGAGCTCAGATACGCAGTATTTT.

The rearrangement uses TRBV20-1 and TRBJ2-3; the D gene could be TRBD1 or TRBD2 (6 bases each). Germline-derived CDR1 and CDR2 are DFQATT and SNEGSKA (reference sequence). This CDR3 region has 13 residues. The V end lost 0 bases, the J end lost 6 bases, and 10 bases lay between the germline ends. CDR3 coding DNA: TGCAGTGCTAGAGATTCGGGGGCGGATACGCAGTATTTT. It specifies CSARDSGADTQYF.

The rearrangement links TRBV12-3 or TRBV12-4 to TRBJ2-1; D gene uncertain. CDR3 length equals 10 residues. Between the trimmed V and J ends, which lost 1 base and 12 bases, there was a span of 4 bases. In nucleotides, the CDR3 is TGTGCCAGCAGTTTAGGAGTGCAGTTCTTC. Protein product: CASSLGVQFF.

The V gene is TRBV28, the J gene TRBJ2-1; 8 positions agree with TRBD1. CDR1 is MDHEN, CDR2 SYDVKM, per germline. This CDR3 is 11 amino acids long. The J segment lost 14 bases and the V segment lost 6 bases, leaving 6 bases of the junction unmatched. The CDR3 bases are TGTGCCAGCAGAGAGCCGGGACAGGAGTTCTTC. It translates to CASREPGQEFF. The whole variable domain, remainder taken from reference TRBV28 and TRBJ2-1, is DVKVTQSSRYLVKRTGEKVFLECVQDMDHENMFWYRQDPGLGLRLIYFSYDVKMKEKGDIPEGYSVSREKKERFSLILESASTNQTSMYLCASREPGQEFFGPGTRLTVL.

The chain employs TRBV5-4 and TRBJ2-1; possibly TRBD2 for D (6 bases). The CDR3 runs to 16 residues. Between the trimmed V and J ends, which lost 4 bases and 8 bases, there was a span of 22 bases. CDR1 and CDR2 from the germline V gene are SGHNT and YYREEE (reference sequence). Here the CDR3 DNA reads TGTGCCAGCAGCATCCTTAGCGGCTCCCAGGGCGATGAGCAGTTCTTC. Amino acids: CASSILSGSQGDEQFF.

The CDR3 bases are TGTGCCATCAGTGAGGGAGACGAGCAGTTCTTC. This gives the protein CAISEGDEQFF. V gene TRBV10-3 combines with J gene TRBJ2-1; D ambiguous. Germline CDR1 is ENHRY and CDR2 is SYGVKD. CDR3 size: 11 residues. V lost 2 bases and J lost 10, with 6 bases in between.

The rearrangement uses TRBV10-2 and TRBJ2-1; D remains unclear. The germline gives CDR1 WSHSY, CDR2 SAAADI. The CDR3 sequence is 11 residues long. V lost 5 bases to trimming and J lost 7 bases, with 6 bases between them. The CDR3 region is CASSLNNEQFF. In DNA form, the CDR3 reads TGCGCCAGCAGTCTAAATAATGAGCAGTTCTTC.